The present T cell receptor (beta chain) was sequenced within a study of control samples from healthy donors and cancer patients. CDR1 SGHTA and CDR2 FQGNSA come from the germline V gene. There are 12 residues in the CDR3. Trimming took off 5 bases at V and 11 bases at J, with 15 bases between the two ends. Sequenced by immunoSEQ multiplex PCR; TCRdb stores in-frame clones only, minus some. Of some 410,000 clones listed, 80% to 95% are singletons. This chain uses TRBV7-2 with TRBJ1-2; D unclear. The sequencing input was PBMCs. This sequence was found in a middle-aged man with head and neck cancer. The CDR3 DNA sequence: TGTGCCAGCAGCGCTAGAACACGGGAGTACACCTTC. Its translation is CASSARTREYTF. Supplemented by reference TRBV7-2 and TRBJ1-2, the full variable domain reads GAGVSQSPSNKVTEKGKDVELRCDPISGHTALYWYRQSLGQGLEFLIYFQGNSAPDKSGLPSDRFSAERTGGSVSTLTIQRTQQEDSAVYLCASSARTREYTFGSGTRLTVV.